This TCR beta chain came from a study of response to subunit inactivated influenza vaccine. Findings and caveats of the study: The authors suggested that every seasonal influenza vaccination recruits few new T cells.

In TCRdb, the RT-PCR reads were re-called with MiXCR into one record per CDR3 protein. The table records 550,000 to 800,000 distinct CDR3 sequences, approximately 15% of them present only once. V lost 4 bases and J 2 bases, leaving 13 bases between the germline ends. CDR3 length: 15 residues. A word on this clonotype: Its target is not known.

This receptor was obtained from a man aged 50-59 years who received an inactivated influenza vaccine. The source material was PBMCs from blood, sampled less than 13 days after vaccination. V is TRBV12-3 or TRBV12-4 and J is TRBJ2-3; unclear D gene. CDR3 coding DNA: TGTGCCAGCAGTTCTGGCCCGGCCGTCACAGATACGCAGTATTTT. Translating it yields CASSSGPAVTDTQYF.